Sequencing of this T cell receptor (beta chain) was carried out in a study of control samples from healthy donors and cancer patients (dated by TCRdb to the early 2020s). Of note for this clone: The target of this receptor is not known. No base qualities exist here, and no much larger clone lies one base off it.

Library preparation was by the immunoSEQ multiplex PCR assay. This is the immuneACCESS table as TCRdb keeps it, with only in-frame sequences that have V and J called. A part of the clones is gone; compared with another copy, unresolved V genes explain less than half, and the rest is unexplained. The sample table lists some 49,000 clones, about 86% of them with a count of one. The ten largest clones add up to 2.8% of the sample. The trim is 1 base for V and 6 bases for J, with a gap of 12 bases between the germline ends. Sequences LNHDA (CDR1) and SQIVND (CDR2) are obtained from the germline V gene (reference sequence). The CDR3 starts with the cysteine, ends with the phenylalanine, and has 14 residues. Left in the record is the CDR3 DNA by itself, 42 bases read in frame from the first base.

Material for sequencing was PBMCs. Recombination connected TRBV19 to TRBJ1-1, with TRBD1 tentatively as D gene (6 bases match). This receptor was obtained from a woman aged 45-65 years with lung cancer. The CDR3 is CASSIAGVGSEAFF. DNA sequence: TGTGCCAGTAGTATAGCAGGGGTCGGCTCTGAAGCTTTCTTT.